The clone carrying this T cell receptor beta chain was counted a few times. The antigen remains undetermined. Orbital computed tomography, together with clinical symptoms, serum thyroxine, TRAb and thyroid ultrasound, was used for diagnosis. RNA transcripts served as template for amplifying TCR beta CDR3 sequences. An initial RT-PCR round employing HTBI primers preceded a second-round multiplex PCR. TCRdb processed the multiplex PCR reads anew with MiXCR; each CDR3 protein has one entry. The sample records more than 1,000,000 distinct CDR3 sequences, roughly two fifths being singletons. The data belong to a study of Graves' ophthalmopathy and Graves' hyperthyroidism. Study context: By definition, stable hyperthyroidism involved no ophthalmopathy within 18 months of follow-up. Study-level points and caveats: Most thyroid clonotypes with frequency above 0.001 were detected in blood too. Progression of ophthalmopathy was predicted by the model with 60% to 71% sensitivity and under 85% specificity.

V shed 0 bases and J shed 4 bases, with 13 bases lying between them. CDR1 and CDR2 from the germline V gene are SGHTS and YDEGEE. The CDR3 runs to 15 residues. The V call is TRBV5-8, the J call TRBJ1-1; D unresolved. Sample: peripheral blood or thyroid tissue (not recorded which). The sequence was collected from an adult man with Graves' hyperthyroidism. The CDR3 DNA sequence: TGTGCCAGCAGCTTGGCCGAGGGCATGGGCACTGAAGCTTTCTTT. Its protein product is CASSLAEGMGTEAFF.